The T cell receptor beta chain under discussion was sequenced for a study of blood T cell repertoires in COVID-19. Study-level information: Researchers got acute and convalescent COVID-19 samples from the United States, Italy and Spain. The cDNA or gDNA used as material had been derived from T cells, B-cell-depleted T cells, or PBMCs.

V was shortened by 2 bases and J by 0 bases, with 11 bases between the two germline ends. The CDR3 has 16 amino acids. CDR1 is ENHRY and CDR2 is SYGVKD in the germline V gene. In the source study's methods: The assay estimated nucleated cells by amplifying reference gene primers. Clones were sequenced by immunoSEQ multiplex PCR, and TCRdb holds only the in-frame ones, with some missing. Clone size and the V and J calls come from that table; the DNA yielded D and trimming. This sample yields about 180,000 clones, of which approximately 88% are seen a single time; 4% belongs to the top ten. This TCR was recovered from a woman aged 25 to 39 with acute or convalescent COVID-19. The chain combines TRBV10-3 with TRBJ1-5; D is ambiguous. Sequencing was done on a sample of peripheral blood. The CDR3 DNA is TGTGCCATCAGTGAGAGAGGATTGGGTAGCAATCAGCCCCAGCATTTT. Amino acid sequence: CAISERGLGSNQPQHF.